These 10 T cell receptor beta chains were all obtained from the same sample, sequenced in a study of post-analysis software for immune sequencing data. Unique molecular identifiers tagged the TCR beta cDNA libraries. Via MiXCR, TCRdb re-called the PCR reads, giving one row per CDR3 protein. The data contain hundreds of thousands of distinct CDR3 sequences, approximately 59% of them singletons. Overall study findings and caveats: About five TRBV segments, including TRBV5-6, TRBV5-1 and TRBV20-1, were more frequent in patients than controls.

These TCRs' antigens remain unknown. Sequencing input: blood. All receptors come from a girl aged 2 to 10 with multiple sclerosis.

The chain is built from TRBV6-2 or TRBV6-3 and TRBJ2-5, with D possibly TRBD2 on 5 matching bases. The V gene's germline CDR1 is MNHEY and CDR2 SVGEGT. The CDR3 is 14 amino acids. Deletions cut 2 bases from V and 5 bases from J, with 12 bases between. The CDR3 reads CASSYGPPGETQYF. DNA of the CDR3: TGTGCCAGCAGTTACGGGCCTCCGGGGGAGACCCAGTACTTC.

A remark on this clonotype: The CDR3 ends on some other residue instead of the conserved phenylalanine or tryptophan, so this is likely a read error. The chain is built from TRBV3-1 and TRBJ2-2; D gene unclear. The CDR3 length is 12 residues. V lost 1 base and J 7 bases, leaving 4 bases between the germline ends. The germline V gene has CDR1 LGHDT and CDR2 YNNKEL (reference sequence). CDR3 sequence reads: CASSQGFGELFL. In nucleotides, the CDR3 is TGTGCCAGCAGCCAAGGATTCGGGGAGCTGTTTTTG.

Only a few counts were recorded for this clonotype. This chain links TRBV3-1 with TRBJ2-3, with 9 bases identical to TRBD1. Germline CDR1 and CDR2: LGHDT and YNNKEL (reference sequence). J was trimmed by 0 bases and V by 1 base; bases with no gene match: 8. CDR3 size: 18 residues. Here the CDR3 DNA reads TGTGCCAGCAGCCAAGTTGGGACAGGGAGCCTTAGCACAGATACGCAGTATTTT. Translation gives CASSQVGTGSLSTDTQYF.

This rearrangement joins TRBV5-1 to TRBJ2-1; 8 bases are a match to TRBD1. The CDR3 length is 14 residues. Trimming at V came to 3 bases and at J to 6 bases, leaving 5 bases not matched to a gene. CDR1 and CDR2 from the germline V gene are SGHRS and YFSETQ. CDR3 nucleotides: TGCGCCAGCAGCTCGGCCAGGGGGCTCAATGAGCAGTTCTTC. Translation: CASSSARGLNEQFF. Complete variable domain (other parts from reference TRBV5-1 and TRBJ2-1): KAGVTQTPRYLIKTRGQQVTLSCSPISGHRSVSWYQQTPGQGLQFLFEYFSETQRNKGNFPGRFSGRQFSNSRSEMNVSTLELGDSALYLCASSSARGLNEQFFGPGTRLTVL.

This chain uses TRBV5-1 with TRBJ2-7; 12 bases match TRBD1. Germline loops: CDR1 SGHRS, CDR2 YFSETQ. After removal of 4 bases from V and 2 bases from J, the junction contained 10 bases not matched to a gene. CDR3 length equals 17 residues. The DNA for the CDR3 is TGCGCCAGCAGCACGCCCCGGGACAGGGGGCCGCCCTACGAGCAGTACTTC. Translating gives CASSTPRDRGPPYEQYF.

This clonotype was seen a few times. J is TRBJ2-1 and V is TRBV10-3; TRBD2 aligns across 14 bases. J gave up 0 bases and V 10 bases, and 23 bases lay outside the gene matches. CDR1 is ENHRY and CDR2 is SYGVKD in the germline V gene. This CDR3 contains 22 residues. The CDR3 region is CATRAGTSGSPTSGGSYNEQFF. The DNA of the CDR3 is TGTGCCACCAGAGCCGGGACTAGCGGGAGTCCAACCAGTGGGGGCTCCTACAATGAGCAGTTCTTC.

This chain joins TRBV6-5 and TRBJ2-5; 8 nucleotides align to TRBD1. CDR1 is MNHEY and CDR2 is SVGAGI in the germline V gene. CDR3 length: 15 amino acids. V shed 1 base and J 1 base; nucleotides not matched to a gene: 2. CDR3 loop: CASSYWQGAQETQYF. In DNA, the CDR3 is TGTGCCAGCAGTTACTGGCAGGGGGCCCAAGAGACCCAGTACTTC.

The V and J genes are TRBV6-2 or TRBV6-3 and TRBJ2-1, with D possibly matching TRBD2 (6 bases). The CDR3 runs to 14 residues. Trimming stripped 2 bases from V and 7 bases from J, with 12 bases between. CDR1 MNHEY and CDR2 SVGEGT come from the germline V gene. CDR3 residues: CASSYRGLGNEQFF. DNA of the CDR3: TGTGCCAGCAGTTACCGGGGACTTGGGAATGAGCAGTTCTTC.

The CDR3 loop is CNAAASPAVETQYF. The DNA for the CDR3 is TGCAATGCAGCTGCGTCGCCAGCCGTTGAGACCCAGTACTTC. V gene TRBV20-1 combines with J gene TRBJ2-5; D is uncertain. The CDR3 runs 14 residues. Germline-derived CDR1 and CDR2 are DFQATT and SNEGSKA (reference sequence).

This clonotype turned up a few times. DNA of the CDR3: TGTGCCAGCAGTGAAATAGCGGGAGGAGAGCAGTTCTTC. Its translation: CASSEIAGGEQFF. The chain has TRBV6-4 and TRBJ2-1, with 10 positions matching TRBD2. The germline gives CDR1 MRHNA, CDR2 SNTAGT. This CDR3 is 13 amino acids long. Germline trimming cut 3 bases from V and 10 bases from J; bases unmatched to any gene: 3.